This T cell receptor beta chain derives from a study of T cells expressing NK-cell markers. Study in general: According to the study, TCR beta repertoires originated from sorted CD3+CD56+NKG2C+, CD3+CD56+NKG2C- and CD3+CD56-NKG2C+ T cells.

Production of TCR beta cDNA relied on 5'RACE template switching with UMIs. No DNA is given; TCRdb re-called the 5' RACE reads and lists each CDR3 protein once. The sample has 440,000 or so distinct CDR3 sequences, and its top ten clones hold 7.3%. The study's findings and limits: Four donors showed these clonotypes also leading the CD3+CD56-NKG2C+ fraction. CD8+ T cells in 5 or 6 donors included dominant NKG2C+ clonotypes at roughly 1.0-7.0%.

The CDR3 has 16 amino acids. Remarks on this clonotype: Its antigen is unidentified.

The source of this sequence is a woman between 18 and 70 years old in good health. The sequenced material came from blood T cells: a sorted CD56 or NKG2C T cell subset, CD4+ or CD8+ T cells, or bulk PBMC T cells (not recorded which). The V call is TRBV12-3 or TRBV12-4, the J call TRBJ2-3; the TCRdb D gene call, TRBD1, has no DNA to confirm it. This CDR3 reads CASSLLRQGGTDTQYF.